This T cell receptor (beta chain) was documented in a study of memory CD4+ T cells and cytomegalovirus serostatus. Study context: Healthy Belgian adult donors included about nine CMV-positive and some 24 CMV-negative people. Overall study results and limits: Median bootstrapped AUC for CMV status was about 0.96 originally, approximately 0.93 US-trained. The CMV-associated TCR signature appears largely within the CD4+ memory repertoire.

A few counts support this clone. Its antigen is still unknown. V dropped 10 bases and J dropped 1 base, with 13 bases sitting between them. Germline CDR1 and CDR2: SEHNR and FQNEAQ (reference sequence). The CDR3 length is 13 residues. Single viable CD3+CD4+CD8-CD45RO+ cells were sorted as the memory CD4+ T cells. Serostatus was set by detecting CMV pp150, pp28, p38, p52 IgG. Generated by immunoSEQ multiplex PCR, the TCRdb table keeps only in-frame clones and is missing some. This sample carries fewer than 90,000 clones, 75% to 85% of them seen once, and the ten largest clones take around 2.6%. The J gene is TRBJ1-1, the V gene TRBV7-9; D gene ambiguous. The receptor comes from an adult in good health and CMV-seropositive. Sequencing was performed on memory CD4+ T cells from blood. The DNA for the CDR3 is TGTGCCACCCAAGACCAGTCGAACACTGAAGCTTTCTTT. Translated, it gives CATQDQSNTEAFF.